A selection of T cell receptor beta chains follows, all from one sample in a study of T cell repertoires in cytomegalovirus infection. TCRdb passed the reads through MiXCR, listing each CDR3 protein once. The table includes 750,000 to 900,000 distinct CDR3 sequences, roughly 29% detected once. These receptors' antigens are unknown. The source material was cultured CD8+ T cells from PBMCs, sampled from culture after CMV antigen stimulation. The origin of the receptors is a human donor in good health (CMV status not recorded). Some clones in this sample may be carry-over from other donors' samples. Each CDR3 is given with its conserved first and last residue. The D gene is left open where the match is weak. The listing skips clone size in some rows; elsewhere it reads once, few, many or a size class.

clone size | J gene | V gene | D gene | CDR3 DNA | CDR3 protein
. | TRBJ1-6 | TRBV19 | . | TGTGCCAGCTTCGGGGGGGGTTCACCCCTCCACTTT | CASFGGGSPLHF
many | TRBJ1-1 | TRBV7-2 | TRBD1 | TGTGCCAGCAGCTTAGACTCAGGGGGGAACACTGAAGCTTTCTTT | CASSLDSGGNTEAFF
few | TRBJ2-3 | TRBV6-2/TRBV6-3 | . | TGTGCCACTCACGGAGGGGGGCGCACAGATACGCAGTATTTT | CATHGGGRTDTQYF
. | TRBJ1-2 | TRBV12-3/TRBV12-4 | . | TGTGCCAGCAGTTTAGCGGCGGGGGGCAACTATGGCTACACCTTC | CASSLAAGGNYGYTF
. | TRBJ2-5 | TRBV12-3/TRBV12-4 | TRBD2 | TGTGCCAGCAGTTTAAGAAAGTCTTGGGGGGGTGAAATATATAACGGAGAGACCCAGTACTTC | CASSLRKSWGGEIYNGETQYF
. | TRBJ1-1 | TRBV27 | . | TGTGCCAGCAGTTTAGTGGCCCCTTCAGTAGGTGCTTTCTTT | CASSLVAPSVGAFF
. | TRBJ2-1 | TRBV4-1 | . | TGCGCCAGCAGCCCGGACTTAAACTATGAGCAGTTCTTC | CASSPDLNYEQFF
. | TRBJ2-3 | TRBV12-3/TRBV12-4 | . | TGTGCCAGCAGTTTTAGACAGGATACGCAGTATTTT | CASSFRQDTQYF
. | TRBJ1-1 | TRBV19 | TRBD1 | TGTGCCAGTAGTTCGAGGACAGGTAGGAACACTGAAGCTTTCTTT | CASSSRTGRNTEAFF
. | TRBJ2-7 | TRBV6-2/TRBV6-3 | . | TGTGCCAGCAGTTACCTCGGGGGCGAAAACGAGCAGTACTTC | CASSYLGGENEQYF
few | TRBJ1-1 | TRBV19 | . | TGTGCCAGTAGTATTATGCCCCCGAACACTGAAGCTTTCTTT | CASSIMPPNTEAFF
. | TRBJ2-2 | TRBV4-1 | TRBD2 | TGCGCCAGCAGCCAGAGGGGAGCTAGCGGGGCGGCTGGGGAGCTGTTTTTT | CASSQRGASGAAGELFF
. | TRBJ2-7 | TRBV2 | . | TGTGCCAGCAGTGGGAGGGGCTACGAGCAGTACTTC | CASSGRGYEQYF
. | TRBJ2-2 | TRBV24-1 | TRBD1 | TGTGCCACCAGTGATTTAACCGGGACAGGAGTCAACACCGGGGAGCTGTTTTTT | CATSDLTGTGVNTGELFF
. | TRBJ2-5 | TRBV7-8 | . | TGTGCCAGCAGCTTCGCCCCTCTTGGGTCCCAGTACTTC | CASSFAPLGSQYF
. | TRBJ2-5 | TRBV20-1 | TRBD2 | TGCAGTGCCCAGAGGACTAGCGGGGGGCGGGTCGAGACCCAGTACTTC | CSAQRTSGGRVETQYF
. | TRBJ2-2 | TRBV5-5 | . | TGTGCCAGCAGCCCGTATCGCGCGAACACCGGGGAGCTGTTTTTT | CASSPYRANTGELFF
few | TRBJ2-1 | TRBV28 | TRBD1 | TGTGCCAGCAGTCCATCCCGGGGACAGGGGGCGTCTCAGTTCTTC | CASSPSRGQGASQFF
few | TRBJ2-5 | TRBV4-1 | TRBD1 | TGCGCCAGCAGCCAAGATCCTGGGACAGACCAAGAGACCCAGTACTTC | CASSQDPGTDQETQYF
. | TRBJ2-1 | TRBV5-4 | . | TGTGCCAGCAGCTTCCCCGAGGACGACAATGAGCAGTTCTTC | CASSFPEDDNEQFF
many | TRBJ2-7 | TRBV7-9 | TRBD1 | TGTGCCAGCAGCTCTCCGGCTCGGGGACAGGGGTCCTACGAGCAGTACTTC | CASSSPARGQGSYEQYF
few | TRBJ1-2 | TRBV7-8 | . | TGTGCCAGCAGCCCCGCGGGCTATGGCTACACCTTC | CASSPAGYGYTF
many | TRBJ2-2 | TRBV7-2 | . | TGTGCCAGCAGCTGGGTAACCGGGGAGCTGTTTTTT | CASSWVTGELFF
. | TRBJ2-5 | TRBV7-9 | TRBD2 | TGTGCCAGCAGCCGGGGGGACCCCCCCACACAGGAGACCCAGTACTTC | CASSRGDPPTQETQYF
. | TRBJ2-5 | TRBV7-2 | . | TGTGCCAGCAGCTTAGATTTACAGAGCCAAGAGACCCAGTACTTC | CASSLDLQSQETQYF
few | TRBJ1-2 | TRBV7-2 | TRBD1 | TGTGCCAGCAGCTTAGGTATTGGGACAGGGGACTATGGCTACACCTTC | CASSLGIGTGDYGYTF
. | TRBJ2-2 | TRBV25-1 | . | TGTGCCAGCAGTGAATATCTCGGCACCGCGAACACCGGGGAGCTGTTTTTT | CASSEYLGTANTGELFF